Listed here are 27 T cell receptor beta chains from one sample, sequenced in a study of shared clonotypes between healthy human individuals. Clones were read by immunoSEQ multiplex PCR, and TCRdb kept only the in-frame ones, dropping some. In the table there are 2,500,000 or so clones, approximately 93% of which are singletons. Sequencing was carried out using naive CD4+ T cells from PBMCs. The subset is: CD45RA+ positively selected. These receptors were obtained from a man in his late teens or twenties in good health. Some clones in this sample may be carry-over from other donors' samples.

The genes are TRBV15 and TRBJ2-5; perhaps D is TRBD1 or TRBD2 (7 bases each). The germline CDR1 and CDR2 sequences are LNHNV and YYDKDF (reference sequence). Trimming took off 2 bases at V and 0 bases at J, with 16 bases between the two ends. CDR3 size: 17 residues. The chain's CDR3 is CATSRKGGTAYQETQYF. In nucleotides, the CDR3 is TGTGCCACCAGCAGAAAGGGGGGGACAGCGTACCAAGAGACCCAGTACTTC.

This chain uses TRBV29-1 with TRBJ2-5; TRBD1 is a possible D gene (5 bases). Germline-derived CDR1 and CDR2 are SQVTM and ANQGSEA. V was shortened by 5 bases and J by 4 bases, with 11 bases between the two germline ends. The CDR3 is made up of 12 amino acids. CDR3 coding DNA: TGCAGCGTTCTGTGGGGCGGAGAGACCCAGTACTTC. This gives the protein CSVLWGGETQYF.

The chain is built from TRBV7-8 and TRBJ1-1; a weak D match, TRBD1 (5 bases). CDR3 size: 15 residues. V was trimmed by 4 bases and J by 0 bases, leaving 12 bases between them. Germline values: CDR1 SGHVS, CDR2 FQNEAQ. The CDR3 DNA reads TGTGCCAGCAGCTCGGGACGTAACATGAACACTGAAGCTTTCTTT. This gives the protein CASSSGRNMNTEAFF.

J is TRBJ2-2 and V is TRBV6-5; D may be TRBD1 (5 bases). CDR3 length equals 14 residues. V lost 6 bases and J 2 bases, leaving 10 bases between the germline ends. The V gene's germline CDR1 is MNHEY and CDR2 SVGAGI. The chain's CDR3 is CASRRQPNTGELFF. In nucleotides, the CDR3 is TGTGCCAGCAGGCGACAGCCAAACACCGGGGAGCTGTTTTTT.

The V and J genes are TRBV4-3 and TRBJ2-3; TRBD2 agrees at 9 bases. The CDR3 is 16 amino acids. V was clipped by 1 base and J by 5 bases; unmatched bases: 7. Germline values: CDR1 LGHNA, CDR2 YSLEER. The CDR3 loop reads CASSQVAGVRRDTQYF. The CDR3 nucleotides are TGCGCCAGCAGCCAAGTAGCGGGAGTGAGGAGAGATACGCAGTATTTT.

The V gene is TRBV2, the J gene TRBJ1-2; D perhaps matches TRBD1 (5 bases). V shed 4 bases and J shed 0 bases, with 9 bases lying between them. Looked up from germline, CDR1 is SNHLY and CDR2 is FYNNEI. The CDR3 covers 14 residues. Written as DNA, the CDR3 is TGTGCCAGCAGTGCTTACAGGACTAACTATGGCTACACCTTC. It codes for CASSAYRTNYGYTF.

Written as DNA, the CDR3 is TGTGCCACCTACGGGGAGACCCAGTACTTC. Translation gives CATYGETQYF. J is TRBJ2-5 and V is TRBV28; D gene unclear. V lost 10 bases and J 5 bases, leaving 8 bases between the germline ends. In germline, CDR1 is MDHEN, CDR2 SYDVKM. This CDR3 region has 10 residues.

On this clone itself: Other DNA sequences from this sample encode an identical CDR3 as well. The J gene is TRBJ1-3, the V gene TRBV5-4; D is ambiguous. Germline-derived CDR1 and CDR2 are SGHNT and YYREEE (reference sequence). This CDR3 is 14 amino acids long. Trimming left V 0 bases short and J 1 base short, with 5 bases between. The chain's CDR3 is CASSLVGSGNTIYF. As DNA, the CDR3 is TGTGCCAGCAGCTTGGTGGGATCTGGAAACACCATATATTTT.

Details on this clone: The sample contains more than one DNA sequence encoding this CDR3. The chain couples TRBV5-1 to TRBJ2-7, with 7 bases that match TRBD1. Germline-derived CDR1 and CDR2 are SGHRS and YFSETQ. CDR3 length: 13 amino acids. Unmatched junction bases numbered 4, after V lost 3 bases and J lost 4 bases. CDR3 nucleotides: TGCGCCAGCAGCTCGGGACAGCTTTACGAGCAGTACTTC. Protein: CASSSGQLYEQYF.

The rearrangement links TRBV2 to TRBJ2-7; D call uncertain. The ends were cut back, 6 bases at V and 3 bases at J, with 15 bases in the middle. The CDR3 is made up of 14 amino acids. Germline loops: CDR1 SNHLY, CDR2 FYNNEI. The CDR3 reads CASRDLKGIYEQYF. Written as DNA, the CDR3 is TGTGCCAGCAGGGACCTAAAGGGAATCTACGAGCAGTACTTC.

This clone was recorded once. The V and J genes are TRBV27 and TRBJ1-5, with 7 bases fitting TRBD1. Germline V gene data show CDR1 as MNHEY and CDR2 as SMNVEV (reference sequence). The CDR3 length is 16 residues. J lost 3 bases, V lost 5 bases, and 10 bases had no gene match. CDR3 amino acids: CASSPLGGGVNQPQHF. The CDR3 DNA follows: TGTGCCAGCAGTCCCCTCGGAGGGGGCGTCAATCAGCCCCAGCATTTT.

Notes on this clone: Other DNA sequences in this specimen translate into the identical CDR3. The CDR3 protein is CASSLRAGNTEAFF. The CDR3 region has the DNA TGTGCCAGCAGCTTACGAGCGGGGAACACTGAAGCTTTCTTT. V gene TRBV7-2 combines with J gene TRBJ1-1; D remains unclear. This CDR3 is 14 amino acids long. Germline V CDR1 and CDR2: SGHTA, FQGNSA. Trimming took off 2 bases at V and 1 base at J, with 8 bases between the two ends.

The chain combines TRBV28 with TRBJ2-7, with 10 positions matching TRBD2. Unmatched junction bases numbered 10, after V lost 8 bases and J lost 3 bases. In germline, CDR1 is MDHEN, CDR2 SYDVKM. The CDR3 spans 15 residues. The CDR3 protein is CASWSKASGSYEQYF. The CDR3 nucleotides are TGTGCCAGCTGGAGTAAGGCTAGCGGGAGCTACGAGCAGTACTTC. Variable domain in full (rest from reference TRBV28 and TRBJ2-7): DVKVTQSSRYLVKRTGEKVFLECVQDMDHENMFWYRQDPGLGLRLIYFSYDVKMKEKGDIPEGYSVSREKKERFSLILESASTNQTSMYLCASWSKASGSYEQYFGPGTRLTVT.

The rearrangement joins TRBV25-1 to TRBJ2-5; TRBD1 might be the D (6 bases). The CDR3 is 15 amino acids. From germline, CDR1 is MGHDK and CDR2 SYGVNS. Deletions cut 3 bases from V and 5 bases from J, with 16 bases between. The CDR3 is CASSETKGQTETQYF. CDR3 coding DNA: TGTGCCAGCAGTGAGACTAAAGGACAGACCGAGACCCAGTACTTC.

This chain links TRBV28 with TRBJ2-7; 9 bases match TRBD1. V was clipped by 6 bases and J by 4 bases; unmatched bases: 4. The CDR3 has 13 residues. Germline V gene lookup returns CDR1 MDHEN and CDR2 SYDVKM. The CDR3 spells CASSPTGGYEQYF. In nucleotides, the CDR3 is TGTGCCAGCAGCCCGACAGGGGGGTACGAGCAGTACTTC. The full variable domain, in which reference TRBV28 and TRBJ2-7 provide the parts outside the CDR3, is DVKVTQSSRYLVKRTGEKVFLECVQDMDHENMFWYRQDPGLGLRLIYFSYDVKMKEKGDIPEGYSVSREKKERFSLILESASTNQTSMYLCASSPTGGYEQYFGPGTRLTVT.

The chain joins TRBV5-1 to TRBJ2-2, with D possibly TRBD1 on 6 matching bases. The V end was cut by 0 bases, the J end by 3 bases, with 9 bases between. The CDR3 is 15 amino acids. Germline-derived CDR1 and CDR2 are SGHRS and YFSETQ. CDR3 protein: CASSLEQGHTGELFF. The DNA of the CDR3 is TGCGCCAGCAGCTTGGAACAGGGCCACACCGGGGAGCTGTTTTTT.

In this sample, this clone turned up once. This sequence joins TRBV15 and TRBJ2-5; 8 nucleotides match TRBD1. V trimming: 2 bases; J trimming: 4 bases; junction bases outside the gene matches: 9. The CDR3 runs 16 residues. Germline-derived CDR1 and CDR2 are LNHNV and YYDKDF (reference sequence). The CDR3 sequence is CATSRWGQATGETQYF. The DNA of the CDR3 is TGTGCCACCAGCAGATGGGGACAGGCCACGGGAGAGACCCAGTACTTC.

The chain carries TRBV11-2 and TRBJ1-2; D possibly corresponds to TRBD1 (6 bases). The CDR3 is 16 residues long. Trimming cost V 5 bases and J 2 bases, with 18 bases left between them. Germline lookup yields CDR1 SGHAT and CDR2 FQNNGV. The CDR3 sequence is CASSPRRTGTNYGYTF. DNA for the CDR3: TGTGCCAGCAGCCCGAGACGGACGGGGACAAACTATGGCTACACCTTC.

The CDR3: CASGSNAGGAGELFF. CDR3 DNA sequence: TGTGCTAGTGGTTCCAATGCGGGAGGCGCCGGGGAGCTGTTTTTT. The J gene is TRBJ2-2, the V gene TRBV12-5; TRBD2 aligns across 8 bases. The germline V gene has CDR1 LGHNT and CDR2 FRNRAP. V dropped 4 bases and J dropped 6; count of bases not matched to a gene: 7. The CDR3 runs to 15 residues.

A note on this clone: Other nucleotide sequences in the sample specify the same CDR3. The chain carries TRBV18 and TRBJ2-5; no clear D gene. Germline V lookup: CDR1 KGHSH, CDR2 LQKENI. Trimming removed 3 bases from V and 5 bases from J, with 10 bases in between. CDR3 size: 13 residues. The CDR3 bases are TGTGCCAGCTCACCTGTGGGCGCGGAGACCCAGTACTTC. This encodes CASSPVGAETQYF. Complete variable domain (other parts from reference TRBV18 and TRBJ2-5): NAGVMQNPRHLVRRRGQEARLRCSPMKGHSHVYWYRQLPEEGLKFMVYLQKENIIDESGMPKERFSAEFPKEGPSILRIQQVVRGDSAAYFCASSPVGAETQYFGPGTRLLVL.

This chain joins TRBV7-9 and TRBJ2-2; the D gene could be TRBD1 or TRBD2 (5 bases each). Germline CDR1 reads SEHNR; CDR2 reads FQNEAQ (reference sequence). The CDR3 runs 13 residues. V lost 5 bases, J lost 6 bases, and 10 bases lay in between. This CDR3 reads CASSPMGAGELFF. CDR3 nucleotide sequence: TGTGCCAGCAGCCCCATGGGGGCCGGGGAGCTGTTTTTT.

The CDR3 loop reads CASSLAIRLADDEQYF. DNA of the CDR3: TGTGCCAGCAGCTTGGCCATTCGGCTAGCGGACGACGAGCAGTACTTC. This chain links TRBV5-4 with TRBJ2-7; 7 bases match TRBD2. CDR1 is SGHNT and CDR2 is YYREEE in the germline V gene (reference sequence). The CDR3 contains 16 residues. V shed 0 bases and J 5 bases; nucleotides not matched to a gene: 11.

The genes are TRBV11-2 and TRBJ2-7; D gene unclear. Germline-derived CDR1 and CDR2 are SGHAT and FQNNGV. Deletions cut 4 bases from V and 2 bases from J, with 9 bases between. The CDR3 runs to 13 residues. The CDR3 sequence: CASSSPWAYEQYF. The CDR3 DNA reads as TGTGCCAGCAGCTCCCCTTGGGCCTACGAGCAGTACTTC.

The DNA of the CDR3 is TGCGCCAGCAGCCAAGGGAGGGCTAGCGGGAGCTACGAGCAGTACTTC. This translates into CASSQGRASGSYEQYF. J is TRBJ2-7 and V is TRBV4-1; 10 nucleotides line up with TRBD2. Trimming removed 1 base from V and 3 bases from J; junction bases left unmatched: 6. This CDR3 comprises 16 residues. CDR1 is MGHRA and CDR2 is YSYEKL in the germline V gene.

The rearrangement links TRBV18 to TRBJ1-5; 7 positions agree with TRBD1. The germline CDR1 and CDR2 sequences are KGHSH and LQKENI. Trimming removed 3 bases from V and 0 bases from J; junction bases left unmatched: 2. This CDR3 contains 15 residues. The CDR3 is CASSPGQISNQPQHF. The DNA of the CDR3 is TGTGCCAGCTCACCGGGACAGATTAGCAATCAGCCCCAGCATTTT.

CDR3 nucleotides: TGCAGTGCGCTCGGGGGGGATGGCTACACCTTC. Its translation is CSALGGDGYTF. The genes are TRBV20-1 and TRBJ1-2; tentatively, D is TRBD1 (5 bases). The CDR3 is made up of 11 amino acids. Germline CDR1 and CDR2: DFQATT and SNEGSKA (reference sequence). V shed 6 bases and J shed 6 bases, with 11 bases lying between them.

The chain couples TRBV14 to TRBJ2-1; the D gene is possibly TRBD2 (5 bases). Germline loops: CDR1 SGHDN, CDR2 FVKESK. The CDR3 has 15 amino acids. Deletions cut 2 bases from V and 5 bases from J, with 13 bases between. CDR3 sequence (DNA): TGTGCCAGCAGCCAACTAGCAGTAATGCACAATGAGCAGTTCTTC. Translated, it gives CASSQLAVMHNEQFF.